These T cell receptor beta chains were read from a single sample in a study of cytomegalovirus exposure and HLA in healthy donors. This table comes from immunoSEQ multiplex PCR, and its TCRdb copy is limited to in-frame clones, with some not included. This sample has approximately 190,000 clones, with 80% to 85% found just once. Input material: PBMCs. These receptors came from a man aged 40-55 years in good health and CMV-seropositive. Both conserved end residues are part of each CDR3. A D gene is named only where the DNA matches it firmly. Clone size is shown for a subset of rows, as once, few, many or a class of expanded clone.

j_call d_call v_call clone_size cdr3_nt cdr3_aa
TRBJ2-7 TRBD2 TRBV7-2 . TGTGCCAGCAGCTTAGTTGCGGGGGGGCGAGTAAACGAGCAGTACTTC CASSLVAGGRVNEQYF
TRBJ1-1 . TRBV5-1 few TGCGCCAACCCCAGACACCCTTTCTTGAACACTGAAGCTTTCTTT CANPRHPFLNTEAFF
TRBJ1-1 TRBD1 TRBV4-1 . TGCGCCAGCAGCCAGGGACAGGGAACAATGAACACTGAAGCTTTCTTT CASSQGQGTMNTEAFF
TRBJ2-7 . TRBV29-1 . TGCAGCGTACGCTTGACGGGTTTCCGGGAGCAGTACTTC CSVRLTGFREQYF
TRBJ1-5 . TRBV5-1 few TGCGCCAGCAGCTTGGGAGGAGGGAATCAGCCCCAGCATTTT CASSLGGGNQPQHF
TRBJ2-4 TRBD1 TRBV19 . TGTGCCAGCGCGACAGGGGCGAACATTCAGTACTTC CASATGANIQYF
TRBJ1-2 TRBD1 TRBV6-6 . TGTGCCAGCAGTTCCGATACAGGGGTATATGGCTACACCTTC CASSSDTGVYGYTF
TRBJ2-5 TRBD2 TRBV7-3 . TGTGCCAGCAGCTTAATTAGCGGGGGGCCGGAGACCCAGTACTTC CASSLISGGPETQYF
TRBJ2-2 TRBD1 TRBV5-1 . TGCGCCAGCAGTTATAGACAGGGGTCCGGGGAGCTGTTTTTT CASSYRQGSGELFF
TRBJ2-5 . TRBV5-4 . TGTGCCAGCAGCTTGGGTATCCAAGAGACCCAGTACTTC CASSLGIQETQYF
TRBJ2-3 . TRBV2 . TGTGCCAGCAGTCTTAGCACAGATACGCAGTATTTT CASSLSTDTQYF
TRBJ1-4 . TRBV27 . TGTGCCAGCAGTACCGGACAAGATGGAAAACTGTTTTTT CASSTGQDGKLFF
TRBJ1-4 TRBD1 TRBV4-1 . TGCGCCAGCAGCCAGGACAGGGTCCAGGAAAAACTGTTTTTT CASSQDRVQEKLFF
TRBJ1-2 . TRBV14 few TGTGCCAGCAGCCTAGTCACCGGGAGCTACACCTTC CASSLVTGSYTF
TRBJ2-5 . TRBV7-2 once TGTGCCAGCAGCCCTCAGGCTGGATCCACCGCCCAGTACTTC CASSPQAGSTAQYF
TRBJ1-5 . TRBV7-2 . TGTGCCAGCACCTCCTGGGGCATTCAGCCCCAGCATTTT CASTSWGIQPQHF
TRBJ1-5 . TRBV27 . TGTGCCAGCAGTTTTACACCTTATAGCAATCAGCCCCAGCATTTT CASSFTPYSNQPQHF
TRBJ1-5 . TRBV2 . TGTGCCAGCAGTGAAGACAGGGGCAATCAGCCCCAGCATTTT CASSEDRGNQPQHF
TRBJ2-6 . TRBV25-1 . TGTGCCAGCGGCGACGGACTGGCCAACGTCCTGACTTTC CASGDGLANVLTF
TRBJ1-5 . TRBV15 . TGTGCCACGCAGGGTGGAGGCAATCAGCCCCAGCATTTT CATQGGGNQPQHF
TRBJ2-7 TRBD2 TRBV7-2 once TGTGCCAGCAGCGGCGGGGCGGGGGGGACGGCCTACGAGCAGTACTTC CASSGGAGGTAYEQYF
TRBJ2-1 . TRBV11-2 . TGTGCCAGCAGCTTAGATACGCACGGACTAAATGAGCAGTTCTTC CASSLDTHGLNEQFF
TRBJ1-1 . TRBV10-3 few TGTGCCATCAGGACTTCGACTGAAGCTTTCTTT CAIRTSTEAFF
TRBJ2-5 TRBD2 TRBV6-5 . TGTGCCAGCAGTTACTTGGGGGGGGTTCAAGAGACCCAGTACTTC CASSYLGGVQETQYF
TRBJ1-4 TRBD1 TRBV7-9 . TGTGCCAGCAGCTTACCAGGGGGCGGGAGTGAAAAACTGTTTTTT CASSLPGGGSEKLFF
TRBJ1-1 . TRBV6-5 . TGTGCCAGCAGTTACTCGGAGGAGAACACTGAAGCTTTCTTT CASSYSEENTEAFF
TRBJ2-2 TRBD1 TRBV5-4 . TGTGCCAGCAGCTCCCGGGACAGGGGACCCACCGGGGAGCTGTTTTTT CASSSRDRGPTGELFF
TRBJ2-7 . TRBV7-3 . TGTGCCAGCAGCTTAAAGAGCCGCTACGAGCAGTACTTC CASSLKSRYEQYF
TRBJ2-7 TRBD2 TRBV2 . TGTGCCAGCAGTCCGCGGGGGGGTACCTACGAGCAGTACTTC CASSPRGGTYEQYF
TRBJ1-6 TRBD1 TRBV19 . TGTGCCAGTAGTACCGGGACAGGGGCAAATTCACCCCTCCACTTT CASSTGTGANSPLHF
TRBJ2-7 TRBD2 TRBV6-5 . TGTGCCAGCAGTTACGGGCTAGCGGGCGAGCAGTACTTC CASSYGLAGEQYF
TRBJ2-7 TRBD1 TRBV6-5 . TGTGCCAGCAGTGTTCCGGGACAGGGCTACGAGCAGTACTTC CASSVPGQGYEQYF
TRBJ2-3 TRBD2 TRBV5-8 . TGTGCCAGCTTGTCCCCTTTGTGGGGAGGGGATGGCGCAGATACGCAGTATTTT CASLSPLWGGDGADTQYF
TRBJ2-4 . TRBV15 . TGTGCCACCAGCAGAGGGGGACTAGCCAAAAACATTCAGTACTTC CATSRGGLAKNIQYF
TRBJ2-6 . TRBV11-2 . TGTGCCAGCAGACCTTTACCCGAGGGCACGAACTCTGGGGCCAACGTCCTGACTTTC CASRPLPEGTNSGANVLTF
TRBJ2-5 . TRBV4-1 . TGCGCCAGCAGCCAAGATCAGGGCCCGGGGACCCAGTACTTC CASSQDQGPGTQYF
TRBJ1-5 TRBD1 TRBV7-2 . TGTGCCAGCAGCGAGACCGGGACAGTACTAAAGCCCCAGCATTTT CASSETGTVLKPQHF
TRBJ1-2 . TRBV29-1 . TGCAGCGTTGAAGTGAGGTATGGCTACACCTTC CSVEVRYGYTF
TRBJ2-1 TRBD2 TRBV30 . TGTGCCTGGAGTGTAAATAGCGGGGTGGGCGATGAGCAGTTCTTC CAWSVNSGVGDEQFF
TRBJ2-7 TRBD2 TRBV29-1 . TGCAGCGCCATAGCGGGGGGGCTGGGGGAGCAGTACTTC CSAIAGGLGEQYF
TRBJ2-5 . TRBV5-4 once TGTGCCAGCAGCTTAAGGGACATTGAGACCCAGTACTTC CASSLRDIETQYF
TRBJ2-4 TRBD2 TRBV7-2 . TGTGCCAGCAGCCTCGGACTAGCGGGGAGGTGGGGCATTCAGTACTTC CASSLGLAGRWGIQYF
TRBJ1-6 . TRBV30 . TGTGCCTGGAGTGTAAGAACTAGCTCCTATAATTCACCCCTCCACTTT CAWSVRTSSYNSPLHF
TRBJ2-5 . TRBV5-6 . TGTGCCAGCAGCCCCGGGTCGCTGATCTCCCAGACCCAGTACTTC CASSPGSLISQTQYF
TRBJ2-7 TRBD2 TRBV4-2 . TGTGCCAGCAGCCATGCAACGGGACTAGCGGACGGCGAGCAGTACTTC CASSHATGLADGEQYF
TRBJ1-2 . TRBV28 . TGTGCCAGCTTGGGAGGGATACGCTACACCTTC CASLGGIRYTF
TRBJ2-1 TRBD1 TRBV11-2 . TGTGCCAGCAGCTTAAGGGACAGGGGCGCTACGTACGGGAATGAGCAGTTCTTC CASSLRDRGATYGNEQFF
TRBJ2-7 . TRBV7-3 . TGTGCCAGCAGTCACGGCCAGGGCTCCTACGAGCAGTACTTC CASSHGQGSYEQYF
TRBJ2-1 TRBD2 TRBV6-5 once TGTGCCAGCAGCCCACTAGCGGGGACGCGGAATGAGCAGTTCTTC CASSPLAGTRNEQFF
TRBJ2-1 . TRBV9 . TGTGCCAGCAGAGCCAGGGACAATGAGCAGTTCTTC CASRARDNEQFF
TRBJ1-2 . TRBV30 . TGTGCCTGGAATAGACAGTATAACTATGGCTACACCTTC CAWNRQYNYGYTF
TRBJ2-7 TRBD1 TRBV5-1 . TGCGCCAGCAGCCTTCCCCGACAGGGAGTCCACGAGCAGTACTTC CASSLPRQGVHEQYF
TRBJ1-5 . TRBV12-5 . TGTGCTAGTGGTTTACAGGGTTATAGCAATCAGCCCCAGCATTTT CASGLQGYSNQPQHF
TRBJ2-5 . TRBV5-4 . TGTGCCAGCAGCTTGGCCCAGGGGACCCCGGGGAATTCCCAGTACTTC CASSLAQGTPGNSQYF
TRBJ2-3 . TRBV9 . TGTGCCAGCAGCGTAGCTGGCGGGACGGGCACAGATACGCAGTATTTT CASSVAGGTGTDTQYF
TRBJ2-7 TRBD2 TRBV5-4 few TGTGCCAGCAGCTTGCCCGGGGGGACTGGTACCTACGAGCAGTACTTC CASSLPGGTGTYEQYF
TRBJ1-1 TRBD1 TRBV19 . TGTGCCAGTAGTGGACAGGTGACCACTGAAGCTTTCTTT CASSGQVTTEAFF
TRBJ2-5 TRBD2 TRBV28 . TGTGCCAGCAGTTCCGCACTAGCGGGGGGGAGAGAGACCCAGTACTTC CASSSALAGGRETQYF
TRBJ2-1 TRBD2 TRBV19 once TGTGCCAGTAGTATAAGTCCTAGCGGGGGGTCGAATGAGCAGTTCTTC CASSISPSGGSNEQFF
TRBJ1-2 . TRBV28 . TGTGCCAGCACCCTAGAGTGGGGCAGGGATCGGTCCAACTATGGCTACACCTTC CASTLEWGRDRSNYGYTF